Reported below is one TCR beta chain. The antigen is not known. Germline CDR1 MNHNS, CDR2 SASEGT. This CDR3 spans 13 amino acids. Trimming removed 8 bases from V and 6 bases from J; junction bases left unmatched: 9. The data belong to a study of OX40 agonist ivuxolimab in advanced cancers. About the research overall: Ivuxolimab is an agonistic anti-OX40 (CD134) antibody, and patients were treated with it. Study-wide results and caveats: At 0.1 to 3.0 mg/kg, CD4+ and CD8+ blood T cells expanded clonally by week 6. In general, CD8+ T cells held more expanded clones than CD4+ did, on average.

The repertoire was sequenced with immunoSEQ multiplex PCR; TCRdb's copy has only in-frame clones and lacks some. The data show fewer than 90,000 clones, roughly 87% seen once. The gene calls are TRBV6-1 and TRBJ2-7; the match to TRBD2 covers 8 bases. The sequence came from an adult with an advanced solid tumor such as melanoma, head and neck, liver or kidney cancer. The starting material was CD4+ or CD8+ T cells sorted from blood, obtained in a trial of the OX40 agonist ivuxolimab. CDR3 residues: CASSGGVRREQYF. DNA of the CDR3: TGTGCCAGCTCCGGGGGGGTTCGTCGCGAGCAGTACTTC.